This is a list of T cell receptor beta chains from one sample in a study of T cell responses to AZD1222 COVID-19 vaccine. TCRdb keeps only in-frame clones here, not all; method: immunoSEQ multiplex PCR. The repertoire includes roughly 150,000 clones, roughly 92% of them detected once, and 1.2% to 1.5% sits in the top ten. The sample was peripheral blood, taken on day 0 of AZD1222 vaccination. These TCRs come from an adult in good health. Both conserved end residues are part of each CDR3. D genes are given only for firm matches. Clone size is shown for a subset of rows, as once, few, many or a class of expanded clone.

d_gene	v_gene	abundance	j_gene	CDR3aa	CDR3nt
TRBD1	TRBV18	NA	TRBJ1-5	CASSPAGGNQPQHF	TGTGCCAGCTCACCCGCAGGGGGAAATCAGCCCCAGCATTTT
NA	TRBV10-1	few	TRBJ2-2	CASSEGGGVAGELFF	TGCGCCAGCAGTGAAGGTGGGGGAGTCGCCGGGGAGCTGTTTTTT
NA	TRBV10-3	NA	TRBJ1-2	CATHGGQLYGYTF	TGTGCCACCCACGGGGGACAACTCTATGGCTACACCTTC
NA	TRBV27	NA	TRBJ1-1	CAIFVWVVGYEAFF	TGTGCCATCTTCGTTTGGGTCGTCGGCTATGAAGCTTTCTTT
TRBD1	TRBV28	NA	TRBJ1-5	CASSLWGQALNQPQHF	TGTGCCAGCAGTTTATGGGGACAGGCCTTAAATCAGCCCCAGCATTTT
NA	TRBV29-1	NA	TRBJ1-1	CSSNGVETGGTEAFF	TGCAGCTCAAACGGGGTAGAAACGGGAGGCACTGAAGCTTTCTTT
NA	TRBV28	NA	TRBJ1-6	CASSEVGPNSPLHF	TGTGCCAGCAGCGAGGTAGGACCCAATTCACCCCTCCACTTT
NA	TRBV5-1	NA	TRBJ1-3	CASSPLDGSGNTIYF	TGCGCCAGCAGCCCCTTGGACGGCTCTGGAAACACCATATATTTT
NA	TRBV28	NA	TRBJ2-2	CASSSFLGAGGGTGELFF	TGTGCCAGCAGTTCCTTCCTGGGGGCTGGGGGCGGCACCGGGGAGCTGTTTTTT
NA	TRBV29-1	NA	TRBJ1-1	CSVTGPGHTEAFF	TGCAGCGTTACCGGACCTGGCCACACTGAAGCTTTCTTT
NA	TRBV11-2	NA	TRBJ1-1	CASSPRHLEAFF	TGTGCCAGCAGCCCCCGACACCTTGAAGCTTTCTTT